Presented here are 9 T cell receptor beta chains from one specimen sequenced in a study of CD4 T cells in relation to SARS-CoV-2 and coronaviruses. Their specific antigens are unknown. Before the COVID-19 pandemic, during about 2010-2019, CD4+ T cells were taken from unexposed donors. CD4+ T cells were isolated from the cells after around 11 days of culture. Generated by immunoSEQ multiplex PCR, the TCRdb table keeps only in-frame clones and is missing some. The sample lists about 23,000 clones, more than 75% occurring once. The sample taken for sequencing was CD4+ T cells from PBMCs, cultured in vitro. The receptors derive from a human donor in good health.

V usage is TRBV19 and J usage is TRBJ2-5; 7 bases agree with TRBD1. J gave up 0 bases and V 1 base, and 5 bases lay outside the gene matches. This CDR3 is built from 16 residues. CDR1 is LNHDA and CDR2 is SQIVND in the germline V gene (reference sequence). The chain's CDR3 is CASSIGADRYQETQYF. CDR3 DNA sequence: TGTGCCAGTAGTATAGGCGCGGACAGGTACCAAGAGACCCAGTACTTC.

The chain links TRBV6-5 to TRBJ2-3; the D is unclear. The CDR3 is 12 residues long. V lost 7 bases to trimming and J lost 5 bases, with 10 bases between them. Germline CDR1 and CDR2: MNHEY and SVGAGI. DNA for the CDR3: TGTGCCAGCACCCGAACTGTAGATACGCAGTATTTT. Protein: CASTRTVDTQYF.

The DNA for the CDR3 is TGTGCCAGCAGTCGAAAGGGGGGTAATGAGCAGTTCTTC. Residues: CASSRKGGNEQFF. V usage is TRBV6-4 and J usage is TRBJ2-1; the D gene could be TRBD1 or TRBD2 (6 bases each). V was clipped by 5 bases and J by 7 bases, with 12 bases between them. Germline CDR1 is MRHNA and CDR2 is SNTAGT. CDR3 size: 13 residues.

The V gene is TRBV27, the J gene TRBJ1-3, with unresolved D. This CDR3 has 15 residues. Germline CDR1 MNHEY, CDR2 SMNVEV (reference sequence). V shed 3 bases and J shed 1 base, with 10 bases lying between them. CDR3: CASSFPGVSGNTIYF. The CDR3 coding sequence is TGTGCCAGCAGTTTCCCCGGGGTATCTGGAAACACCATATATTTT.

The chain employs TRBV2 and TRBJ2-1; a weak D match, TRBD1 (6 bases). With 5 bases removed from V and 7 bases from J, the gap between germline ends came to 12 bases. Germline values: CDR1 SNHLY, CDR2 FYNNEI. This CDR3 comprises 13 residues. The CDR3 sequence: CASSRQGLNEQFF. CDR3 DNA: TGTGCCAGCAGTCGCCAGGGGCTAAATGAGCAGTTCTTC. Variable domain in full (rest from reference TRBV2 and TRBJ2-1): EPEVTQTPSHQVTQMGQEVILRCVPISNHLYFYWYRQILGQKVEFLVSFYNNEISEKSEIFDDQFSVERPDGSNFTLKIRSTKLEDSAMYFCASSRQGLNEQFFGPGTRLTVL.

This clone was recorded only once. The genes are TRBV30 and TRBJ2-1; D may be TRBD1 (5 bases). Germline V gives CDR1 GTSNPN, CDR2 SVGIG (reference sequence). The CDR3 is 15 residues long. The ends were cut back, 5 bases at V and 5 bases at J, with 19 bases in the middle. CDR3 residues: CAWGPKQAPNNEQFF. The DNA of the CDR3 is TGTGCCTGGGGTCCGAAACAGGCACCAAACAATGAGCAGTTCTTC.

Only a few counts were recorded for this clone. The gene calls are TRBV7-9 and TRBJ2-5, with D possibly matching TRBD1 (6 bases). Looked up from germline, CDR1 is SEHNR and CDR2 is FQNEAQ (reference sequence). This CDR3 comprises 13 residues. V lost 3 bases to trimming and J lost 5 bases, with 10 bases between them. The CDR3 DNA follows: TGTGCCAGCAGCTTCTTCAGGGGCGAGACCCAGTACTTC. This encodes CASSFFRGETQYF.

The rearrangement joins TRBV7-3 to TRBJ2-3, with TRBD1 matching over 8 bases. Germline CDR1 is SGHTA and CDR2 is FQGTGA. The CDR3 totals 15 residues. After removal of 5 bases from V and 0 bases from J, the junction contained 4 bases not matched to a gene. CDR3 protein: CASSRGQVSTDTQYF. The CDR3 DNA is TGTGCCAGCAGCCGGGGACAGGTCAGCACAGATACGCAGTATTTT. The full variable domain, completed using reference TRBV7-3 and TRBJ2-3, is GAGVSQTPSNKVTEKGKYVELRCDPISGHTALYWYRQSLGQGPEFLIYFQGTGAADDSGLPNDRFFAVRPEGSVSTLKIQRTERGDSAVYLCASSRGQVSTDTQYFGPGTRLTVL.

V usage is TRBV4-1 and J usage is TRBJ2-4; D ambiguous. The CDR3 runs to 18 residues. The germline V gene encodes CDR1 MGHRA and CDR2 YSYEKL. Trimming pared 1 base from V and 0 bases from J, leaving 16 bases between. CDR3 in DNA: TGCGCCAGCAGCCAAGGATTGGCGCACGGGTTAGCCAAAAACATTCAGTACTTC. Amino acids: CASSQGLAHGLAKNIQYF.